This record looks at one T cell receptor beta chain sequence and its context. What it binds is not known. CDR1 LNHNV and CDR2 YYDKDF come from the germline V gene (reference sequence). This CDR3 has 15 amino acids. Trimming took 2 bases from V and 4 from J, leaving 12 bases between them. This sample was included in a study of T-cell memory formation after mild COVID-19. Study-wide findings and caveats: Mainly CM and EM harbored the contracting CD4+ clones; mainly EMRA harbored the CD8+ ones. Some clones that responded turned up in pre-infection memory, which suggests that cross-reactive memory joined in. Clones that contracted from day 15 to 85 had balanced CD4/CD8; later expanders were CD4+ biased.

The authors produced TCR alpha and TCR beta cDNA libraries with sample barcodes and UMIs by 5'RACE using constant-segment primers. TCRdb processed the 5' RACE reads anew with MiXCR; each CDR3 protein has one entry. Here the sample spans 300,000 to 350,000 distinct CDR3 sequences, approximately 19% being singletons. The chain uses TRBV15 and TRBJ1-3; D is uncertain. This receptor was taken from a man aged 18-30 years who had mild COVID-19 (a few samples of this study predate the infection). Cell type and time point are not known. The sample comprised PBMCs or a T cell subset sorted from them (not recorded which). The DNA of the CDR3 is TGTGCCACCAGCAGACGTCCGGCCTCAGGAAACACCATATATTTT. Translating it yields CATSRRPASGNTIYF.